The T cell receptor beta chain described here comes from a study of Graves' ophthalmopathy and Graves' hyperthyroidism. For this clonotype: Its antigen is unidentified.

The germline gives CDR1 MNHNS, CDR2 SASEGT. V lost 3 bases, J lost 0 bases, and 10 bases lay in between. The CDR3 is 15 residues long. A duration under 3 months, NOSPECS ≥4, CAS ≥3 and moderate-to-severe activity characterized the donors with ophthalmopathy. Exclusion applied to patients with other autoimmune diseases, uncontrolled infections, pregnancy or lactation. Regarding the study as a whole: The model flagged ophthalmopathy progression at approximately 66% sensitivity and 72.22% specificity. For separating ophthalmopathy from stable hyperthyroidism, a 13-signature model gave 87.88% sensitivity and roughly 78% specificity.

RNA served as the template for amplifying TCR beta CDR3 regions. Following a first-round RT-PCR that used HTBI primers, a second-round multiplex PCR was carried out. In TCRdb, the multiplex PCR reads were re-called with MiXCR into one record per CDR3 protein. The sample gives about 220,000 distinct CDR3 sequences, 20% to 25% of which show up once; roughly 42% is in the top ten. The source is a woman between 45 and 60 years old with Graves' ophthalmopathy. The specimen sequenced was peripheral blood. V gene TRBV6-1 combines with J gene TRBJ2-3; D uncertain. The CDR3 sequence is CASSDRVKSTDTQYF. The CDR3 bases are TGTGCCAGCAGTGATAGGGTGAAAAGCACAGATACGCAGTATTTT.